This record concerns one T cell receptor beta chain sequence. These data come from a study of blood T cell repertoires in COVID-19. For the study at large: There were acute and convalescent COVID-19 samples, and they came from the United States, Italy and Spain. Sample material is recorded as cDNA or gDNA derived from T cells, B-cell-depleted T cells, or PBMCs.

Authors' processing steps: Reference gene primer amplification in the assay estimated nucleated cell counts. The assay was immunoSEQ multiplex PCR, and TCRdb's table has in-frame clones only and misses some. V and J calls and clone size are copied from that table; D and trimming were computed from the DNA. The sample yields some 370,000 clones, 90% seen once. The CDR3 loop spans 19 amino acids. With V trimmed by 5 bases and J by 4 bases, 18 bases remained unmatched. Germline V lookup: CDR1 MDHEN, CDR2 SYDVKM. This clonotype was obtained from a man aged 18 to 29 with active or convalescent COVID-19. The rearrangement uses TRBV28 and TRBJ1-1; 11 bases line up with TRBD1. Sequences were obtained from peripheral blood. The CDR3 is CASSPRRWTGGEGVTEAFF. CDR3 DNA: TGTGCCAGCAGTCCCCGTCGGTGGACAGGGGGCGAAGGGGTCACTGAAGCTTTCTTT.